The entry that follows covers one T cell receptor (beta chain) sequence. This clonotype has just a few counts. Its antigen remains unidentified. Base qualities were left out, and no much larger clone turns up one base away. The entry originates in a study of human T cells and chemical hapten exposure (dated by TCRdb to about 2021). Broadly, across the study: Libraries were combined into a pool for sequencing, and differences in TCR yield between samples came mainly from small differences in library volumes within the pool. Peripheral blood TCR repertoire changes were tracked in vivo in alopecia patients during primary and secondary sensitization to the hapten diphenylcyclopropenone (DPC). The full study reports these points: DPC sensitization did not change how many TCRs were above 1 in 1000 frequency, and no evidence was found of alterations in global repertoire structure. Repeated subsampling changed both the strength of the expansion versus patch-test correlation and the threshold at which that correlation became significant.

V is pruned by 3 bases and J by 4 bases, leaving 6 bases of the junction without a gene match. The CDR3 runs 14 residues from the cysteine to the phenylalanine. This entry keeps only the CDR3 DNA: 42 bases, framed from base 1. In the germline V gene, CDR1 corresponds to SQVTM and CDR2 to ANQGSEA. Unfractionated whole blood was collected in Tempus Blood RNA tubes, and total RNA was extracted from that blood. Five or six healthy volunteers served as TCR sequencing controls and were bled at day 0, 2 weeks and 6 weeks. During library preparation, unique molecular identifiers were attached to individual cDNA molecules so that TCRs could be counted quantitatively and reproducibly. Both TCR alpha and TCR beta chains were sequenced from each blood RNA sample. Under the source paper's analysis protocol: A median of about 89,000 TCRs per sample was observed, with a range of roughly 20,000 to 750,000. The Decombinator software suite was used to annotate V, J and CDR3 in the TCR reads. For PS versus PT1 abundance plots, all samples were subsampled to the same number of TCRs (28,000). TCRs were defined as expanded if absent before sensitization and observed at least eight times at the 2-week time point. TCRdb trimmed public reads at Q25 via fastp, called clones via MiXCR and kept in-frame beta chains. Every distinct CDR3 protein forms one entry, paired with its most common genes and DNA. What appears here as the V and J calls and clone size reflects TCRdb's work, not the paper's. The sample contains more than 100,000 distinct CDR3 sequences, about 7.7% of them found a single time. Approximately 1.4% of the sample comes from the top ten.

The TCR comes from a human donor in good health. Some clones in this sample may be carry-over from other donors' samples. Donor details come from another sample of the same person, matched by shared clones. The chain uses TRBV29-1 and TRBJ2-7, and 10 junctional nucleotides match TRBD1. The sequenced sample was whole blood. The CDR3 region has the sequence CSVDTAGQGYEQYF. The DNA is TGCAGCGTTGATACAGCGGGACAGGGGTACGAGCAGTACTTC.